One and the same sample provided the 21 T cell receptor beta chains below, sequenced in a study of identical twins' blood T cells. A single record per CDR3 protein comes from TCRdb applying MiXCR to the 5' RACE reads. The table shows around 380,000 distinct CDR3 sequences, with 28% occurring only once. Sequenced input: PBMCs. The receptors stem from a woman aged 18-50 years in good health.

This sequence joins TRBV3-1 and TRBJ2-1; 12 nucleotides align to TRBD2. In germline, CDR1 is LGHDT, CDR2 YNNKEL (reference sequence). This CDR3 is 18 amino acids long. The V segment lost 6 bases and the J segment 4 bases; nucleotides outside the gene matches: 13. CDR3 amino acids: CASSPNRGGTSGYNEQFF. CDR3 sequence (DNA): TGTGCCAGCAGTCCCAACAGAGGGGGGACTAGCGGGTACAATGAGCAGTTCTTC.

The sample holds many counts of this clonotype. The chain joins TRBV20-1 to TRBJ2-3, with D perhaps matching TRBD2 (5 bases). V lost 3 bases and J lost 6, with 16 bases in between. Per the germline V gene, CDR1 is DFQATT and CDR2 is SNEGSKA (reference sequence). The CDR3 contains 14 residues. In nucleotides, the CDR3 is TGCAGTGCTAGGACGACTTGGGTAGCGGATACGCAGTATTTT. Translated, it gives CSARTTWVADTQYF.

V and J are TRBV28 and TRBJ2-3; D may be TRBD1 (5 bases). Germline V gene sequence: CDR1 MDHEN, CDR2 SYDVKM. V shed 4 bases and J shed 5 bases, with 7 bases lying between them. CDR3 size: 12 residues. CDR3 loop: CASSSGKDTQYF. CDR3 in DNA: TGTGCCAGCAGTTCAGGGAAAGATACGCAGTATTTT.

V usage is TRBV10-3 and J usage is TRBJ2-4; D possibly matches TRBD1 or TRBD2 (5 bases each). Germline CDR1 ENHRY, CDR2 SYGVKD. The germline V and J ends were trimmed by 0 bases and 1 base, with 10 bases remaining between them. CDR3 length equals 16 residues. This CDR3 reads CAISESRGAAKNIQYF. The CDR3 DNA reads TGTGCCATCAGTGAGTCGAGAGGGGCGGCCAAAAACATTCAGTACTTC.

The J gene is TRBJ1-6, the V gene TRBV5-1; the D gene is possibly TRBD1 (5 bases). The CDR3 extends over 17 amino acids. The V end was cut by 0 bases, the J end by 7 bases, with 17 bases between. CDR1 is SGHRS and CDR2 is YFSETQ in the germline V gene. Here the CDR3 DNA reads TGCGCCAGCAGCTTGGGTCAGCTCCGGGGGGGGAATTCACCCCTCCACTTT. It codes for CASSLGQLRGGNSPLHF.

This clonotype was counted only a few times. The junction departs from the called germline gene at one end, perhaps through a read error. The chain is built from TRBV3-1 and TRBJ2-2; a possible D gene is TRBD1 (5 bases). CDR1 is LGHDT and CDR2 is YNNKEL in the germline V gene (reference sequence). The CDR3 extends over 15 amino acids. CDR3 nucleotides: TGTGCCAGCACCCAAGAGACAGTTTCTTCCGGGGAGCTGTTTTTT. Translation gives CASTQETVSSGELFF.

This clonotype has more than one count but fewer than ten. The V and J genes are TRBV20-1 and TRBJ1-3; 7 bases are shared with TRBD1. The trim removed 4 bases at V and 4 bases at J, leaving 10 bases unmatched. CDR1 is DFQATT, CDR2 SNEGSKA, per germline (reference sequence). The CDR3 is 15 amino acids. Here the CDR3 DNA reads TGCAGTGCTACAAGTTGGCAGGGGGTGGGAAACACCATATATTTT. This gives the protein CSATSWQGVGNTIYF.

The V and J genes are TRBV7-2 and TRBJ1-4; D remains ambiguous. Trimming took 5 bases from V and 4 from J, leaving 14 bases between them. Germline CDR1 reads SGHTA; CDR2 reads FQGNSA. This CDR3 spans 15 amino acids. The CDR3 is CASSPRVGFNEKLFF. The CDR3 coding sequence is TGTGCCAGCAGCCCGCGCGTAGGGTTTAATGAAAAACTGTTTTTT.

This chain connects TRBV7-2 to TRBJ1-4; no clear D. Germline-derived CDR1 and CDR2 are SGHTA and FQGNSA. Trimming cost V 5 bases and J 9 bases, with 19 bases left between them. The CDR3 covers 15 residues. The CDR3: CASSPMPRQRQKLFF. The CDR3, as DNA: TGTGCCAGCAGCCCAATGCCCCGCCAGAGGCAAAAACTGTTTTTT.

The chain employs TRBV18 and TRBJ1-2; D is possibly TRBD1 (5 bases). V lost 3 bases and J lost 3, with 11 bases in between. The CDR3 has 14 residues. Germline CDR1 and CDR2: KGHSH and LQKENI. In DNA, the CDR3 is TGTGCCAGCTCACCCGGTCCCAGGGACTATGGCTACACCTTC. Protein product: CASSPGPRDYGYTF.

The chain combines TRBV2 with TRBJ2-6; weak D call: TRBD1 (5 bases). V lost 6 bases to trimming and J lost 0 bases, with 9 bases between them. This CDR3 region has 15 residues. The germline CDR1 and CDR2 sequences are SNHLY and FYNNEI. The CDR3 DNA is TGTGCCAGCAGGTTTGACAGCTCTGGGGCCAACGTCCTGACTTTC. Protein: CASRFDSSGANVLTF. The full variable domain, in which reference TRBV2 and TRBJ2-6 provide the parts outside the CDR3, is EPEVTQTPSHQVTQMGQEVILRCVPISNHLYFYWYRQILGQKVEFLVSFYNNEISEKSEIFDDQFSVERPDGSNFTLKIRSTKLEDSAMYFCASRFDSSGANVLTFGAGSRLTVL.

This CDR3 is CASSSPSVNEQFF. CDR3 coding DNA: TGTGCCAGCAGTTCGCCAAGCGTAAATGAGCAGTTCTTC. The chain combines TRBV27 with TRBJ2-1; D uncertain. The V end was cut by 4 bases, the J end by 7 bases, with 11 bases between. The germline V gene encodes CDR1 MNHEY and CDR2 SMNVEV (reference sequence). This CDR3 is 13 amino acids long.

The chain carries TRBV9 and TRBJ1-1; the match to TRBD1 covers 8 bases. Trimming took 2 bases from V and 1 from J; bases not matched to a gene: 4. The CDR3 has 15 residues. Germline V gene sequence: CDR1 SGDLS, CDR2 YYNGEE. CDR3: CASSVITGGNTEAFF. In DNA, the CDR3 is TGTGCCAGCAGCGTTATAACAGGGGGGAACACTGAAGCTTTCTTT. The full variable domain, completed using reference TRBV9 and TRBJ1-1, is DSGVTQTPKHLITATGQRVTLRCSPRSGDLSVYWYQQSLDQGLQFLIQYYNGEERAKGNILERFSAQQFPDLHSELNLSSLELGDSALYFCASSVITGGNTEAFFGQGTRLTVV.

The J gene is TRBJ1-2, the V gene TRBV20-1, with a weak D call TRBD1 (5 bases). The germline V and J ends were trimmed by 1 base and 4 bases, with 16 bases remaining between them. Germline V gives CDR1 DFQATT, CDR2 SNEGSKA (reference sequence). The CDR3 runs 15 residues. Here the CDR3 DNA reads TGCAGTGCTAGAGGGAGGGGAAAGGGATTCTATGGCTACACCTTC. It yields the protein CSARGRGKGFYGYTF.

This clonotype appeared a few times. This chain joins TRBV19 and TRBJ1-5; possibly TRBD1 for D (5 bases). The V end was cut by 10 bases, the J end by 2 bases, with 18 bases between. The length of the CDR3 is 15 residues. Germline lookup yields CDR1 LNHDA and CDR2 SQIVND (reference sequence). The CDR3, as DNA: TGTGCCACCTGGGGCCGAACTGAAGGCAATCAGCCCCAGCATTTT. Amino acids: CATWGRTEGNQPQHF.

V and J are TRBV7-9 and TRBJ1-1; TRBD1 might be the D (6 bases). The CDR3 is 15 amino acids. The V end lost 5 bases, the J end lost 0 bases, and 13 bases lay between the germline ends. Germline-derived CDR1 and CDR2 are SEHNR and FQNEAQ (reference sequence). CDR3 DNA sequence: TGTGCCAGCAGCCAGGGGTCAGGAATGAACACTGAAGCTTTCTTT. Amino acids: CASSQGSGMNTEAFF.

The V and J genes are TRBV7-9 and TRBJ1-1; tentative D call: TRBD1 (6 bases). The germline V gene has CDR1 SEHNR and CDR2 FQNEAQ (reference sequence). V lost 2 bases to trimming and J lost 11 bases, with 12 bases between them. The CDR3 contains 12 residues. The CDR3 is CASSLNREVAFF. Here the CDR3 DNA reads TGTGCCAGCAGCTTAAACAGGGAGGTTGCTTTCTTT. The full variable domain, its missing parts supplied by reference TRBV7-9 and TRBJ1-1, is DTGVSQNPRHKITKRGQNVTFRCDPISEHNRLYWYRQTLGQGPEFLTYFQNEAQLEKSRLLSDRFSAERPKGSFSTLEIQRTEQGDSAMYLCASSLNREVAFFGQGTRLTVV.

This clonotype was found a few times. The chain has TRBV25-1 and TRBJ1-4; 9 bases match TRBD1. V dropped 6 bases and J dropped 8; count of bases not matched to a gene: 7. In germline, CDR1 is MGHDK, CDR2 SYGVNS. The CDR3 consists of 14 residues. The CDR3 nucleotides are TGTGCCAGCAGCCTGACAGGGGGATTGGAAAAACTGTTTTTT. It yields the protein CASSLTGGLEKLFF.

This clonotype was seen ten or more times. The chain uses TRBV20-1 and TRBJ2-7, with TRBD2 matching 7 bases. J lost 4 bases, V lost 2 bases, and 2 bases had no gene match. The CDR3 contains 12 residues. Germline V lookup: CDR1 DFQATT, CDR2 SNEGSKA (reference sequence). CDR3 bases: TGCAGTGCTAGACTAGCGGAATACGAGCAGTACTTC. Translating it yields CSARLAEYEQYF.

This clonotype was detected only a few times. This chain links TRBV30 with TRBJ1-4; D remains unclear. CDR1 and CDR2 (germline): GTSNPN, SVGIG (reference sequence). V lost 4 bases and J 8 bases, leaving 11 bases between the germline ends. This CDR3 contains 12 residues. This chain's CDR3 is CAWNWQGEKLFF. CDR3 nucleotides: TGTGCCTGGAACTGGCAAGGCGAAAAACTGTTTTTT. The full variable domain, its missing parts supplied by reference TRBV30 and TRBJ1-4, is SQTIHQWPATLVQPVGSPLSLECTVEGTSNPNLYWYRQAAGRGLQLLFYSVGIGQISSEVPQNLSASRPQDRQFILSSKKLLLSDSGFYLCAWNWQGEKLFFGSGTQLSVL.

The chain employs TRBV5-6 and TRBJ1-2; D not certain. The germline V and J ends were trimmed by 1 base and 7 bases, with 8 bases remaining between them. This CDR3 comprises 12 residues. Germline V gene lookup returns CDR1 SGHDT and CDR2 YYEEEE. CDR3 sequence reads: CASSLSGPGYTF. The CDR3 DNA is TGTGCCAGCAGCTTGTCAGGTCCTGGCTACACCTTC.